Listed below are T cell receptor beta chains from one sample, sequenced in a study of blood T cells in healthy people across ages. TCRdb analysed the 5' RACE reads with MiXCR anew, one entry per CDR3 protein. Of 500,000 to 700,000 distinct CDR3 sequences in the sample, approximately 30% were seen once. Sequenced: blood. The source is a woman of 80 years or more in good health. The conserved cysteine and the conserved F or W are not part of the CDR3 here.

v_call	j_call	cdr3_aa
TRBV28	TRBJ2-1	ASSSFGEQF
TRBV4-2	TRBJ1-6	ASSQDLTGMNSPLH
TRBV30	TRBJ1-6	AWSRAGGQLNSPLH
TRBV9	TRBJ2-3	ASSSPTGIRTGGGLDTQY
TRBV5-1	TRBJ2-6	ASSLRPGANVLT
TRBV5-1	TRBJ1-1	ASSSEGGFAF
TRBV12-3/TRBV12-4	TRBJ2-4	ASSFGRVINIQY
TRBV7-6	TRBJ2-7	ASSQLAGEANEQY
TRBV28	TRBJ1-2	ASTPGYYGYT
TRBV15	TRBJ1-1	ATSSTPMNTEAF
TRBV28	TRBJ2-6	ASSGQATGANVLT
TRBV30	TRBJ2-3	AWRPERGGPYSTDTQY
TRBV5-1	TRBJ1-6	ASTAATGTNSPLH
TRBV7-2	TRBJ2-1	ASSLTRGLAGSSSYNEQF
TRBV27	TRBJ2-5	ASSFLGRDQETQY
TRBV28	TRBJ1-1	ASSPPGRVNTEAF
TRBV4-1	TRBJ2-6	ASSQDRGFGANVLT